This TCR beta chain appears in the sequencing data of a study of human T cells and chemical hapten exposure. The study, taken as a whole, reports: Alopecia was present in the donors, so their immune response may differ from healthy people's.

Using its own MiXCR run on the RACE reads, TCRdb lists one record per CDR3 protein. The data hold roughly 100,000 distinct CDR3 sequences, with less than 40% observed a single time. Indicated time point: patch test 3, about 24 weeks after DPC sensitization. Specified treatment: therapeutic diphenylcyclopropenone sensitization with weekly scalp DPC. V lost 4 bases to trimming and J lost 9 bases; unmatched junction nucleotides: 11. This CDR3 spans 16 amino acids. As for this clonotype: Its antigen is undetermined.

The sequence was collected from a man aged 40-55 years with alopecia areata. Some clones in this sample may be carry-over from other donors' samples. Sequences were derived from whole blood, sampled in connection with sensitization to the hapten diphenylcyclopropenone (DPC). The chain couples TRBV12-3 or TRBV12-4 to TRBJ2-1; 11 bases line up with TRBD1. CDR3 amino acids: CASSSRWTGGNLEQFF. As DNA, the CDR3 is TGTGCCAGCAGTTCCCGATGGACAGGGGGCAATCTTGAGCAGTTCTTC.